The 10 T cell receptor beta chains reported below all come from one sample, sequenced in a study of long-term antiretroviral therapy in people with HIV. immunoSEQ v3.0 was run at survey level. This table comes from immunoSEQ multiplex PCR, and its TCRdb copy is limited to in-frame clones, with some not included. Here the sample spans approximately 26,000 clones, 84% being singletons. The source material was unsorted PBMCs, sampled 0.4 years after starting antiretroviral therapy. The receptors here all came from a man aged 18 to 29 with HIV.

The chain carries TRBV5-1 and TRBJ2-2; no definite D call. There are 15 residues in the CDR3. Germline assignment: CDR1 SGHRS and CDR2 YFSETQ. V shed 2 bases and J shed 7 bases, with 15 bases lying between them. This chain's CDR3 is CASSLFQFDGGELFF. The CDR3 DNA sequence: TGCGCCAGCAGCTTATTCCAGTTTGATGGCGGGGAGCTGTTTTTT.

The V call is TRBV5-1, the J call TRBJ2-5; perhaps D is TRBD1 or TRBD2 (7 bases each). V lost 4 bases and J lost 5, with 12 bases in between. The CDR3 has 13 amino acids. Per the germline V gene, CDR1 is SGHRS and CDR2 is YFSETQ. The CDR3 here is CASSLRGGETQYF. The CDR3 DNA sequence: TGCGCCAGCAGCCTCAGGGGGGGGGAGACCCAGTACTTC.

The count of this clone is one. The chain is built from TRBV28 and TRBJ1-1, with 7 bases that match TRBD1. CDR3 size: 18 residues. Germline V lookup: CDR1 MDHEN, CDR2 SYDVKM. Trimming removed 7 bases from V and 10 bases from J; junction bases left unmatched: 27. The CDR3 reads CASTDRRGALRGSAGAFF. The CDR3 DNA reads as TGTGCCAGCACGGACAGGAGGGGGGCCCTGAGGGGCTCTGCGGGAGCTTTCTTT.

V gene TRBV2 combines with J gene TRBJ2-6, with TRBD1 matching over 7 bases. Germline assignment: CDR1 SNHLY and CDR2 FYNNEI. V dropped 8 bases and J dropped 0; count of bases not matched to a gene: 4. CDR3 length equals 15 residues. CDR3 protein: CASDREVSGANVLTF. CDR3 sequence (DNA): TGTGCCAGCGACAGGGAAGTCTCTGGGGCCAACGTCCTGACTTTC.

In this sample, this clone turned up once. CDR3 nucleotides: TGTGCCAGTAAAGGGGGGAGCCAGCCCCAGCATTTT. Encoded protein: CASKGGSQPQHF. This sequence joins TRBV19 and TRBJ1-5, with D perhaps TRBD1 (6 bases). Germline V gene sequence: CDR1 LNHDA, CDR2 SQIVND (reference sequence). CDR3 length: 12 residues. Deletions cut 7 bases from V and 7 bases from J, with 11 bases between.

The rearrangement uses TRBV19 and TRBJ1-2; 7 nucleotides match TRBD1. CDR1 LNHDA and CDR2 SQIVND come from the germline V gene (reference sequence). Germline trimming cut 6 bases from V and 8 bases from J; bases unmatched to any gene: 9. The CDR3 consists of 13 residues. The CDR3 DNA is TGTGCCAGTAGACACAGGGGTTGGCAGGGCTACACCTTC. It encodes CASRHRGWQGYTF.

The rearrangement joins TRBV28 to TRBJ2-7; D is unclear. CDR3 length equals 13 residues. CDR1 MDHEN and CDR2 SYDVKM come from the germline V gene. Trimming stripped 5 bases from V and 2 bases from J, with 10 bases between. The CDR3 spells CASSETGPYEQYF. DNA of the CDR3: TGTGCCAGCAGTGAGACCGGGCCCTACGAGCAGTACTTC.

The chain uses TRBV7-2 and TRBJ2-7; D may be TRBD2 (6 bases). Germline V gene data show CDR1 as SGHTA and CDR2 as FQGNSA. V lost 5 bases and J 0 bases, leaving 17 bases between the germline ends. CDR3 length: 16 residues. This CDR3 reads CASSLRELANSYEQYF. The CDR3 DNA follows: TGTGCCAGCAGCCTCAGGGAGCTAGCGAACTCCTACGAGCAGTACTTC.

Here the CDR3 reads CASSLETGMDQPQHF. Here the CDR3 DNA reads TGTGCCAGCAGCTTGGAGACAGGGATGGATCAGCCCCAGCATTTT. The chain combines TRBV7-6 with TRBJ1-5, with 7 bases aligning to TRBD1. The CDR3 has 15 amino acids. The V segment lost 3 bases and the J segment 5 bases; nucleotides outside the gene matches: 7. Germline CDR1 SGHVS, CDR2 FNYEAQ.

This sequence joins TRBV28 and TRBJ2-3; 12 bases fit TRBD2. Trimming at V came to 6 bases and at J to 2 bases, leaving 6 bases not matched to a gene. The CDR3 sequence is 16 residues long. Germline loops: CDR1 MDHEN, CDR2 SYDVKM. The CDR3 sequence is CASSPLAGGSTDTQYF. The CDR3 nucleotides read TGTGCCAGCAGCCCCCTAGCGGGAGGGTCCACAGATACGCAGTATTTT.